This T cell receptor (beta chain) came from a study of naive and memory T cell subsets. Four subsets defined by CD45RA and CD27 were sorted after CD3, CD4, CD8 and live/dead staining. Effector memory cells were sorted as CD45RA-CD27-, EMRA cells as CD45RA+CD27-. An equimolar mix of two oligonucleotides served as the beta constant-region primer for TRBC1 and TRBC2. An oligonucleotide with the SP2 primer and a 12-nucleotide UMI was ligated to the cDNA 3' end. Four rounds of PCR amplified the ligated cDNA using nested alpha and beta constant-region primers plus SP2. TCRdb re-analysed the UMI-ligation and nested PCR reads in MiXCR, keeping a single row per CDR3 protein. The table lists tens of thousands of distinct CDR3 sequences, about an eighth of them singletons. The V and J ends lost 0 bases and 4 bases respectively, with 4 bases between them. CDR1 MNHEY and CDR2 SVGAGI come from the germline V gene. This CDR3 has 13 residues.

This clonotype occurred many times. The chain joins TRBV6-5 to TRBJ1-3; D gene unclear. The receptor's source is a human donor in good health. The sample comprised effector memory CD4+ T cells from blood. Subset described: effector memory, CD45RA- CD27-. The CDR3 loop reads CASSYSPGNTIYF. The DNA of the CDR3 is TGTGCCAGCAGTTACTCTCCAGGAAACACCATATATTTT.